This T cell receptor beta chain is from a study of CD8 T cells in Susac syndrome. The CDR3 is made up of 16 amino acids. V lost 4 bases to trimming and J lost 3 bases, with 14 bases between them. Per the germline V gene, CDR1 is SGHRS and CDR2 is YFSETQ. RNA, at about 0.45 to 1 ug, was reverse transcribed with random hexamers. TCRdb used MiXCR to reprocess the immunoSEQ multiplex PCR reads, holding one entry per CDR3 protein. The data show 160,000 or so distinct CDR3 sequences, with 80% to 95% seen just once and more than 0.11% held by the top ten. The sequenced sample was CD4+ T cells from PBMCs. This TCR was recovered from a human donor in good health. The chain links TRBV5-1 to TRBJ2-6; no firm D call. Here the CDR3 DNA reads TGCGCCAGCAGCCCGGACCCCGAGATTGGGGCCAACGTCCTGACTTTC. As protein: CASSPDPEIGANVLTF.